The 23 T cell receptor beta chains reported below all come from one sample, sequenced in a study of regulatory T cells in long-lasting Graves disease (dated by TCRdb to the early 2020s). Library preparation employed multiplex PCR. The sequencer listed for this sample is Illumina HiSeq 4000. CDR3 regions were amplified by Arm-PCR with iRepertoire HTBI primers to construct TCR beta libraries. The public reads were reprocessed in TCRdb via fastp at Q25 and MiXCR, keeping in-frame beta chains. CDR3 protein sequences are deduplicated, and each keeps its most common genes and DNA. This sample has hundreds of thousands of distinct CDR3 sequences in its table, and roughly 16% of those were observed once. Around 19% of the sample comes from the top ten. The time point label on this specimen signifies: newly diagnosed GD, antithyroid drugs for less than 3 months. RNA was extracted from PBMCs in TRIzol for both TCR sequencing and RNA sequencing.

These data were likewise used in another study, on T cells in Graves' hyperthyroidism and ophthalmopathy.

Sample: peripheral blood mononuclear cells (PBMCs), taken at new diagnosis, from a patient treated with antithyroid drugs. The receptors were sampled from a woman in her thirties with Graves disease. Donor details come from another sample of the same person, matched by shared clones.

The chain employs TRBV20-1 and TRBJ1-2; 11 nucleotides line up with TRBD1. The trim removed 6 bases at V and 5 bases at J, leaving 8 bases unmatched. Germline V CDR1 and CDR2: DFQATT, SNEGSKA (reference sequence). This CDR3 has 14 amino acids. CDR3 region: CSAALGQGAYGYTF. Written as DNA, the CDR3 is TGCAGTGCGGCTTTAGGACAGGGGGCGTATGGCTACACCTTC.

Comments on this clonotype: With only one base between it and a far larger clone, this is likely a read error. The chain has TRBV28 and TRBJ2-5; D uncertain. The CDR3 covers 13 residues. The germline CDR1 and CDR2 sequences are MDHEN and SYDVKM. V was trimmed by 2 bases and J by 0 bases, leaving 4 bases between them. The CDR3 is CASSLPDQETQYF. For the CDR3, the DNA is TGTGCCAGCAGTTTACCGGACCAAGAGACCCAGTACTTC.

The rearrangement links TRBV7-2 to TRBJ2-6; D might be TRBD1 (6 bases). Trimming took off 5 bases at V and 0 bases at J, with 17 bases between the two ends. There are 18 residues in the CDR3. Germline CDR1 reads SGHTA; CDR2 reads FQGNSA. CDR3 bases: TGTGCCAGCAGCGAACGACAGGTCTTCCTCTCTGGGGCCAACGTCCTGACTTTC. The encoded protein is CASSERQVFLSGANVLTF. Based on the CDR3 plus reference TRBV7-2 and TRBJ2-6, the full variable domain is GAGVSQSPSNKVTEKGKDVELRCDPISGHTALYWYRQSLGQGLEFLIYFQGNSAPDKSGLPSDRFSAERTGGSVSTLTIQRTQQEDSAVYLCASSERQVFLSGANVLTFGAGSRLTVL.

This clonotype was counted between two and nine times. V and J are TRBV20-1 and TRBJ1-1; possible D gene TRBD1, 5 bases. CDR1 is DFQATT, CDR2 SNEGSKA, per germline (reference sequence). Trimming removed 3 bases from V and 1 base from J, with 27 bases in between. CDR3 size: 19 residues. CDR3 DNA sequence: TGCAGTGCTAGGAGCTTCTACCAAACCGGGACCCGGAAGAACACTGAAGCTTTCTTT. It is translated as CSARSFYQTGTRKNTEAFF.

This clonotype was seen ten or more times. The rearrangement uses TRBV15 and TRBJ2-3; the match to TRBD2 covers 7 bases. This CDR3 contains 15 residues. Germline V gene sequence: CDR1 LNHNV, CDR2 YYDKDF (reference sequence). V dropped 7 bases and J dropped 2; count of bases not matched to a gene: 9. In DNA, the CDR3 is TGTGCCACCACTCCGGGACTACCCTACACAGATACGCAGTATTTT. Translation: CATTPGLPYTDTQYF.

J is TRBJ2-6 and V is TRBV7-9; the D call may be TRBD1 or TRBD2 (5 bases each). The CDR3 spans 17 residues. From germline, CDR1 is SEHNR and CDR2 FQNEAQ (reference sequence). The V end lost 5 bases, the J end lost 0 bases, and 14 bases lay between the germline ends. CDR3 nucleotide sequence: TGTGCCAGCAGCCCGGGACCTTCACACTCTGGGGCCAACGTCCTGACTTTC. Translated: CASSPGPSHSGANVLTF.

This chain links TRBV5-8 with TRBJ1-5; tentative D call: TRBD1 (5 bases). This CDR3 is 14 amino acids long. V was pared by 4 bases and J by 4 bases, with 12 bases between. Germline V CDR1 and CDR2: SGHTS, YDEGEE. The CDR3 here is CASSRYQGNQPQHF. The DNA for the CDR3 is TGTGCCAGCAGCCGCTACCAGGGAAATCAGCCCCAGCATTTT.

This clonotype was detected many times. This chain connects TRBV12-3 or TRBV12-4 to TRBJ1-5; the match to TRBD1 covers 10 bases. This CDR3 comprises 13 residues. V lost 4 bases, J lost 6 bases, and 0 bases stayed unmatched. CDR3 nucleotide sequence: TGTGCCAGCAGTTGGGACAGGGGTCAGCCCCAGCATTTT. Translating it yields CASSWDRGQPQHF.

The V call is TRBV6-4, the J call TRBJ2-2; 7 bases map to TRBD2. Losses at the gene ends were 0 bases for V and 8 bases for J; bases not matched to a gene: 9. Germline V gene lookup returns CDR1 MRHNA and CDR2 SNTAGT. The CDR3 totals 16 residues. Written as DNA, the CDR3 is TGTGCCAGCAGTGACTCGACTGCGGGAGAATATGGGGAGCTGTTTTTT. It codes for CASSDSTAGEYGELFF.

The table lists this clonotype with many counts. This chain uses TRBV28 with TRBJ2-5; 7 nucleotides line up with TRBD2. CDR3 size: 19 residues. In germline, CDR1 is MDHEN, CDR2 SYDVKM. The junction had 19 bases not matched to a gene; V was cut back by 2 bases and J by 4 bases. As DNA, the CDR3 is TGTGCCAGCAGTTTACCCCCCCTACTAGCGTACAAGGGAGTAGAGACCCAGTACTTC. Translation gives CASSLPPLLAYKGVETQYF.

The chain uses TRBV25-1 and TRBJ2-5; D call uncertain. The CDR3 runs 15 residues. Trimming took off 0 bases at V and 4 bases at J, with 12 bases between the two ends. CDR1 and CDR2 (germline): MGHDK, SYGVNS. The DNA for the CDR3 is TGTGCCAGCAGTGAATATAATACCCCGGCAGAGACCCAGTACTTC. Its translation is CASSEYNTPAETQYF.

This clonotype has at least ten counts. The chain is built from TRBV6-1 and TRBJ2-1, with TRBD2 matching over 10 bases. V trimming: 5 bases; J trimming: 14 bases; junction bases outside the gene matches: 9. Germline CDR1 is MNHNS and CDR2 is SASEGT. The CDR3 spans 13 residues. CDR3: CASSSGRADRKFF. CDR3 DNA: TGTGCCAGCAGTAGCGGGAGGGCGGATAGGAAGTTCTTC.

This clonotype was picked up many times. The chain combines TRBV2 with TRBJ2-1; the match to TRBD2 covers 7 bases. J lost 5 bases, V lost 6 bases, and 13 bases had no gene match. The length of the CDR3 is 16 residues. CDR1 SNHLY and CDR2 FYNNEI come from the germline V gene. This chain's CDR3 is CASRLRVASGNNEQFF. The CDR3 region has the DNA TGTGCCAGCAGACTAAGAGTGGCTAGCGGAAACAATGAGCAGTTCTTC. Together with reference TRBV2 and TRBJ2-1, the CDR3 gives the full variable domain: EPEVTQTPSHQVTQMGQEVILRCVPISNHLYFYWYRQILGQKVEFLVSFYNNEISEKSEIFDDQFSVERPDGSNFTLKIRSTKLEDSAMYFCASRLRVASGNNEQFFGPGTRLTVL.

At least ten counts were recorded for this clonotype. This chain links TRBV19 with TRBJ1-1; tentative D call: TRBD1 (6 bases). Germline V gene lookup returns CDR1 LNHDA and CDR2 SQIVND (reference sequence). Deletions cut 2 bases from V and 1 base from J, with 11 bases between. The CDR3 runs 15 residues. CDR3 sequence: CASSISHRANTEAFF. The CDR3 DNA sequence: TGTGCCAGTAGTATATCCCACAGGGCGAACACTGAAGCTTTCTTT. Full variable domain (rest looked up from reference TRBV19 and TRBJ1-1): DGGITQSPKYLFRKEGQNVTLSCEQNLNHDAMYWYRQDPGQGLRLIYYSQIVNDFQKGDIAEGYSVSREKKESFPLTVTSAQKNPTAFYLCASSISHRANTEAFFGQGTRLTVV.

In its sample, this clonotype was seen many times. The rearrangement uses TRBV7-9 and TRBJ2-2; 7 bases are shared with TRBD2. There are 14 residues in the CDR3. The V gene end was trimmed by 10 bases and the J gene end by 6 bases; junction bases not matched to a gene: 11. Germline CDR1 SEHNR, CDR2 FQNEAQ (reference sequence). The CDR3 here is CAIRAGIPSGELFF. CDR3 coding DNA: TGTGCCATCAGAGCGGGGATACCATCCGGGGAGCTGTTTTTT.

The CDR3 DNA sequence: TGTGCCAGCAGCGAGACAGGGGGTGACACTGAAGCTTTCTTT. It is translated as CASSETGGDTEAFF. The rearrangement uses TRBV5-4 and TRBJ1-1; 9 nucleotides match TRBD1. In germline, CDR1 is SGHNT, CDR2 YYREEE (reference sequence). V shed 4 bases and J 3 bases; nucleotides not matched to a gene: 4. The CDR3 has 14 residues. Looking up the rest from reference TRBV5-4 and TRBJ1-1 gives the full variable domain: ETGVTQSPTHLIKTRGQQVTLRCSSQSGHNTVSWYQQALGQGPQFIFQYYREEENGRGNFPPRFSGLQFPNYSSELNVNALELDDSALYLCASSETGGDTEAFFGQGTRLTVV.

The chain combines TRBV10-1 with TRBJ1-2, with no clear D. Germline-derived CDR1 and CDR2 are WNHNN and SYGVQD (reference sequence). This CDR3 spans 13 amino acids. V lost 4 bases to trimming and J lost 4 bases, with 10 bases between them. The CDR3, as DNA: TGCGCCAGCAGTGCCCAGAAAGCCTATGGCTACACCTTC. Its protein is CASSAQKAYGYTF.

This chain joins TRBV6-1 and TRBJ1-1; no clear D gene. The germline V gene has CDR1 MNHNS and CDR2 SASEGT. V shed 4 bases and J shed 0 bases, with 12 bases lying between them. The CDR3 is 15 amino acids. CDR3 sequence reads: CASSGPTHLNTEAFF. In DNA, the CDR3 is TGTGCCAGCAGTGGCCCGACACACCTGAACACTGAAGCTTTCTTT.

This clonotype was found a few times. This rearrangement joins TRBV20-1 to TRBJ2-7; 12 bases match TRBD2. This CDR3 comprises 15 residues. CDR1 and CDR2 (germline): DFQATT, SNEGSKA (reference sequence). V was clipped by 0 bases and J by 4 bases; unmatched bases: 4. As DNA, the CDR3 is TGCAGTGCTAGAGATCTAGCGGGAGGGCTATACGAGCAGTACTTC. It specifies CSARDLAGGLYEQYF.

This clonotype was observed a few times. J is TRBJ2-3 and V is TRBV12-3 or TRBV12-4; D unclear. The CDR3 is made up of 13 amino acids. Trimming removed 5 bases at V and 3 bases at J, with 9 bases between. CDR3: CASSPPTTDTQYF. Written as DNA, the CDR3 is TGTGCCAGCAGTCCACCGACAACAGATACGCAGTATTTT.

The J gene is TRBJ2-3, the V gene TRBV20-1, with TRBD2 identical over 16 bases. This CDR3 contains 16 residues. V was pared by 5 bases and J by 6 bases, with 8 bases of the junction left unmatched. Germline-derived CDR1 and CDR2 are DFQATT and SNEGSKA (reference sequence). CDR3: CSAPGLAGGPWDTQYF. The CDR3 DNA is TGCAGTGCTCCGGGACTAGCGGGAGGGCCATGGGATACGCAGTATTTT.

The CDR3 DNA sequence: TGTGCCAGTAGTACCCTAACAGGGGGGCATAAGCAGTTCTTC. It yields the protein CASSTLTGGHKQFF. V and J are TRBV19 and TRBJ2-1; 8 bases map to TRBD1. Losses at the gene ends were 4 bases for V and 11 bases for J; bases not matched to a gene: 10. Per the germline V gene, CDR1 is LNHDA and CDR2 is SQIVND (reference sequence). The length of the CDR3 is 14 residues.

The chain links TRBV2 to TRBJ2-3; no clear D gene. Trimming shortened V by 1 base and J by 0 bases, and 8 bases separated the two germline ends. CDR1 and CDR2 from the germline V gene are SNHLY and FYNNEI. There are 15 residues in the CDR3. CDR3 bases: TGTGCCAGCAGTGAAGAATTCAGAAGCACAGATACGCAGTATTTT. It is translated as CASSEEFRSTDTQYF.